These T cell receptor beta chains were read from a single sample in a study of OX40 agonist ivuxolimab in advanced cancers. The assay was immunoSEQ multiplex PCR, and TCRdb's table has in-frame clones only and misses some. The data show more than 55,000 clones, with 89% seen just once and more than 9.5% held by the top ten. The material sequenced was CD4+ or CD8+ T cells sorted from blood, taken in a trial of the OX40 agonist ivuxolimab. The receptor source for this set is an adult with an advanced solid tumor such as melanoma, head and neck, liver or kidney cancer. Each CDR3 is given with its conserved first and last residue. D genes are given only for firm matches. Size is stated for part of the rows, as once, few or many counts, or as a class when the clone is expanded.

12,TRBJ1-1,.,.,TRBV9,CASSASETEAFF,TGTGCCAGCAGCGCCTCGGAGACTGAAGCTTTCTTT
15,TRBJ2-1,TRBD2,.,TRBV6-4,CASSVLAGAYNEQFF,TGTGCCAGCAGTGTCTTAGCGGGGGCCTACAATGAGCAGTTCTTC
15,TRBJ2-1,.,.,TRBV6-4,CASRLAQGSYNEQFF,TGTGCCAGCCGACTAGCACAGGGATCCTACAATGAGCAGTTCTTC
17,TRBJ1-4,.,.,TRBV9,CASSVAPGGRGGEKLFF,TGTGCCAGCAGCGTTGCACCTGGGGGGCGCGGAGGGGAAAAACTGTTTTTT
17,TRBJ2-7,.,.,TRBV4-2,CASSQVIVRGASYEQYF,TGTGCCAGCAGCCAAGTAATAGTACGGGGCGCTTCCTACGAGCAGTACTTC
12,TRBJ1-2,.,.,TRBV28,CASSLRGYGYTF,TGTGCCAGCAGTTTAAGAGGGTATGGCTACACCTTC
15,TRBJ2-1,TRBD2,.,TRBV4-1,CASSQDEAGYNEQFF,TGCGCCAGCAGCCAAGATGAAGCGGGGTACAATGAGCAGTTCTTC
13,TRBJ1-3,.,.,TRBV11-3,CASSFITGDTIYF,TGTGCCAGCAGTTTCATCACCGGGGACACCATATATTTT
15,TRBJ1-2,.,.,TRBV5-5,CASSSVGALGYGYTF,TGTGCCAGCAGCTCTGTGGGGGCGCTGGGCTATGGCTACACCTTC
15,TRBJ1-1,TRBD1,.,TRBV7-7,CASSLWTGLNTEAFF,TGTGCTAGCAGCCTCTGGACAGGGCTGAACACTGAAGCTTTCTTT
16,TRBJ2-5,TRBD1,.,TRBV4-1,CASSQAGQGAIETQYF,TGCGCCAGCAGCCAAGCGGGACAGGGGGCTATAGAGACCCAGTACTTC
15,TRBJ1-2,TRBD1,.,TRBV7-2,CASSLARDSNYGYTF,TGTGCCAGCAGCTTAGCCCGGGACAGCAACTATGGCTACACCTTC
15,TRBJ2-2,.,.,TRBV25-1,CASTGWDTYTGELFF,TGTGCCAGCACCGGATGGGACACTTACACCGGGGAGCTGTTTTTT
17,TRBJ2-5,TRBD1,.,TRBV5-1,CASSPSGTGGGQETQYF,TGCGCCAGCAGCCCCTCCGGGACAGGGGGAGGACAAGAGACCCAGTACTTC
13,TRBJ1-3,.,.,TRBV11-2,CASSLDRGNTIYF,TGTGCCAGCAGCTTAGACAGGGGAAACACCATATATTTT
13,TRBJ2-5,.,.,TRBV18,CASSPPGVETQYF,TGTGCCAGCTCACCCCCGGGGGTAGAGACCCAGTACTTC
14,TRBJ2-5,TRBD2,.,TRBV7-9,CASSRLAGEETQYF,TGTGCCAGCAGCCGATTAGCGGGAGAAGAGACCCAGTACTTC
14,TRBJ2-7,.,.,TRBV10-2,CASRVTVDSYEQYF,TGCGCCAGCAGAGTGACGGTTGACTCCTACGAGCAGTACTTC
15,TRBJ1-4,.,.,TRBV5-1,CASSLSGGTGEKLFF,TGCGCCAGCAGCTTGTCTGGGGGCACGGGTGAAAAACTGTTTTTT
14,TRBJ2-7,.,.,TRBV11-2,CASSTGASFYEQYF,TGTGCCAGCAGCACAGGCGCCTCCTTCTACGAGCAGTACTTC
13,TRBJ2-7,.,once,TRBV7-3,CASSRDGFYEQYF,TGTGCCAGCAGCAGGGACGGCTTCTACGAGCAGTACTTC
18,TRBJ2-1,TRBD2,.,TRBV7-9,CASSYFSGRAGDYNEQFF,TGTGCCAGCAGCTACTTTAGCGGGAGGGCCGGGGACTACAATGAGCAGTTCTTC
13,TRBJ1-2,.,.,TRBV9,CASRVGPNYGYTF,TGTGCTAGCAGGGTTGGACCTAACTATGGCTACACCTTC
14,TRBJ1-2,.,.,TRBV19,CASSLDRWNYGYTF,TGTGCCAGTAGCCTCGACCGATGGAACTATGGCTACACCTTC
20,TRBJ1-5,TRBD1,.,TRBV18,CASSPYGTGRLGYSNQPQHF,TGTGCCAGCTCACCATACGGGACAGGGAGACTAGGGTATAGCAATCAGCCCCAGCATTTT
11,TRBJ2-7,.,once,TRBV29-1,CSVGGGYEQYF,TGCAGCGTTGGAGGAGGGTACGAGCAGTACTTC
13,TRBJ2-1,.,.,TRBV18,CASSPGLINEQFF,TGTGCCAGCTCACCGGGACTCATCAATGAGCAGTTCTTC
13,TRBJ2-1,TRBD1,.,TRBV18,CASSPGQGNEQFF,TGTGCCAGCTCACCGGGACAGGGAAATGAGCAGTTCTTC
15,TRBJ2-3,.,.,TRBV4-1,CASSQSRLVTDTQYF,TGCGCCAGCAGCCAATCACGACTAGTAACAGATACGCAGTATTTT
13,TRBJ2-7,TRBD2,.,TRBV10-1,CATLGGLTYEQYF,TGTGCCACCCTGGGAGGGCTGACCTACGAGCAGTACTTC
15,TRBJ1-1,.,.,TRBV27,CASSLWAPMNTEAFF,TGTGCCAGCAGTTTATGGGCCCCTATGAACACTGAAGCTTTCTTT
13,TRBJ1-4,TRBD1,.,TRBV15,CATSGDRFEKLFF,TGTGCCACCAGCGGGGACAGGTTTGAAAAACTGTTTTTT
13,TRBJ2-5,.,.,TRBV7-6,CASSLVPQETQYF,TGTGCCAGCAGCTTAGTACCCCAAGAGACCCAGTACTTC
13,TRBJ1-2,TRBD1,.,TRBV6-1,CASRTTGAYGYTF,TGTGCCAGCAGGACGACAGGGGCGTATGGCTACACCTTC
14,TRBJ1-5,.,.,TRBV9,CASSVDVGGQPQHF,TGTGCCAGCAGCGTAGATGTGGGAGGACAGCCCCAGCATTTT
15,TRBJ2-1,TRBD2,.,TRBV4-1,CASSQDLTSGRQQFF,TGCGCCAGCAGCCAAGATCTAACTAGCGGGAGGCAGCAGTTCTTC
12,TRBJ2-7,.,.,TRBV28,CASSFGAYEQYF,TGTGCCAGCAGTTTCGGTGCTTACGAGCAGTACTTC
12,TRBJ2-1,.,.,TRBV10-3,CAISESANEQFF,TGTGCCATCAGTGAGTCGGCTAATGAGCAGTTCTTC
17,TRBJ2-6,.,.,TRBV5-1,CASSEVVGGSGANVLTF,TGCGCCAGCAGCGAGGTGGTGGGAGGCTCTGGGGCCAACGTCCTGACTTTC
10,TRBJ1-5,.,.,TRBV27,CASGNQPQHF,TGTGCCAGCGGCAATCAGCCCCAGCATTTT